This T cell receptor beta chain appears in the sequencing data of a study of T cell changes during pregnancy in multiple sclerosis (dated by TCRdb to between 2019 and 2020). For the study in its entirety: The study examined how the T cell repertoire changed over the course of pregnancy in women with multiple sclerosis.

CDR1 and CDR2, looked up from the germline V gene (reference sequence), are MNHNY and SVGAGI. Trimmed from V: 6 bases; trimmed from J: 0 bases; junction bases lacking a gene match: 6. Reading from cysteine to phenylalanine, the CDR3 counts 15 amino acids. CDR3 DNA only is kept here, 45 bases in frame from base 1. To prepare the library, the immunoSEQ multiplex PCR assay was applied. Sourced from immuneACCESS, this table was stored by TCRdb with only in-frame sequences that have V and J called. A share of the clones is absent; for the studies checked, an unresolved V gene accounts for under half, and the remainder has no known explanation. A total of roughly 100,000 clones appear in this sample, 90% to 95% of them only once. About 1.7% of the sample is in the top ten clones. Note on this clone: This clone's antigen is unknown. Base qualities are not provided; no much larger clone lies one nucleotide away.

Recombination joined TRBV6-6 with TRBJ2-7; 9 of the junction bases match TRBD1. The input for sequencing was peripheral blood, taken after pregnancy. This clonotype was obtained from a female donor in good health, enrolled as a control in a pregnancy study. The DNA reads TGTGCCAGCAGACGGACAGGGGAGAACTCCTACGAGCAGTACTTC. Translated, it reads CASRRTGENSYEQYF.